The entry that follows covers one T cell receptor beta chain sequence. The PCR used 60 Vbeta and 13 Jbeta primers. Using immunoSEQ multiplex PCR, the repertoire was profiled, and TCRdb retains in-frame clones only, with some absent. The sample has approximately 150,000 clones. This CDR3 has 11 residues. Deletions cut 7 bases from V and 4 bases from J, with 5 bases between. CDR1 is MNHEY, CDR2 SVGAGI, per germline. The data belong to a study of cytomegalovirus exposure and HLA in healthy donors. The J gene is TRBJ2-1, the V gene TRBV6-5; D unresolved. Source material: PBMCs. This TCR was recovered from a woman aged 35 to 49 in good health and CMV-seronegative. The CDR3 is CASTRYNEQFF. The CDR3 DNA follows: TGTGCCAGCACCCGGTACAATGAGCAGTTCTTC.